Shown below are 15 T cell receptor beta chains from a single sample sequenced in a study of long-term antiretroviral therapy in people with HIV. Version v3.0 of the immunoSEQ assay ran at survey level. Using immunoSEQ multiplex PCR, the repertoire was profiled, and TCRdb retains in-frame clones only, with some absent. The repertoire holds some 11,000 clones, with about 86% as singletons. Here the sequenced sample was unsorted PBMCs, taken around 7.2 years after starting antiretroviral therapy. These receptors were obtained from a man aged 45-65 years with HIV.

This clone was seen only a few times. Distinct nucleotide sequences in the sample also encode this CDR3. The gene calls are TRBV4-1 and TRBJ1-1; unclear D gene. Between the trimmed V and J ends, which lost 1 base and 1 base, there was a span of 1 base. This CDR3 is 12 amino acids long. Per germline, CDR1 MGHRA and CDR2 YSYEKL. CDR3 coding DNA: TGCGCCAGCAGCCAAGGGAACACTGAAGCTTTCTTT. This encodes CASSQGNTEAFF.

This rearrangement joins TRBV7-9 to TRBJ2-7; D gene ambiguous. Trimming stripped 4 bases from V and 2 bases from J, with 6 bases between. Germline values: CDR1 SEHNR, CDR2 FQNEAQ (reference sequence). The CDR3 is made up of 12 amino acids. This CDR3 is CASSSDTYEQYF. The CDR3 DNA reads as TGTGCCAGCAGCTCAGACACCTACGAGCAGTACTTC.

The chain is built from TRBV7-9 and TRBJ2-7; TRBD1 matches 8 bases. Germline values: CDR1 SEHNR, CDR2 FQNEAQ (reference sequence). This CDR3 region has 15 residues. V dropped 6 bases and J dropped 5; count of bases not matched to a gene: 12. The CDR3 nucleotides read TGTGCCAGCAGTTCCGGATGGCAGGGGGCCAACGAGCAGTACTTC. This encodes CASSSGWQGANEQYF.

The V and J genes are TRBV27 and TRBJ2-2; D remains unclear. CDR3 length: 12 amino acids. V shed 5 bases and J shed 3 bases, with 4 bases lying between them. CDR1 and CDR2 (germline): MNHEY, SMNVEV (reference sequence). CDR3 region: CASSPYTGELFF. The CDR3 DNA is TGTGCCAGCAGTCCCTACACCGGGGAGCTGTTTTTT.

The chain has TRBV4-1 and TRBJ2-7; 8 bases are shared with TRBD1. Germline V lookup: CDR1 MGHRA, CDR2 YSYEKL. Trimming at V came to 3 bases and at J to 5 bases, leaving 6 bases not matched to a gene. The length of the CDR3 is 14 residues. This CDR3 reads CASSQARTGNEQYF. As DNA, the CDR3 is TGCGCCAGCAGCCAGGCCCGGACAGGGAACGAGCAGTACTTC.

The chain couples TRBV5-4 to TRBJ2-7, with a possible D match to TRBD1 (5 bases). This CDR3 comprises 17 residues. The ends were cut back, 0 bases at V and 7 bases at J, with 23 bases in the middle. The germline V gene has CDR1 SGHNT and CDR2 YYREEE (reference sequence). CDR3 coding DNA: TGTGCCAGCAGCTTGGATCGATACTTAGACAGCGCAAATGAGCAGTACTTC. Translated, it gives CASSLDRYLDSANEQYF.

This chain uses TRBV5-6 with TRBJ2-5; D remains unclear. The CDR3 covers 12 residues. Germline CDR1 is SGHDT and CDR2 is YYEEEE. Trimming cost V 1 base and J 2 bases, with 3 bases left between them. As DNA, the CDR3 is TGTGCCAGCAGCTTGAGACAAGAGACCCAGTACTTC. Amino acid sequence: CASSLRQETQYF.

In this sample, this clone turned up a few times. The chain links TRBV6-5 to TRBJ2-1, with D maybe TRBD2 (6 bases). This CDR3 region has 13 residues. Trimming cost V 7 bases and J 7 bases, with 14 bases left between them. The germline V gene has CDR1 MNHEY and CDR2 SVGAGI. In DNA form, the CDR3 reads TGTGCCAGCACCCCCGGACTATCGAATGAGCAGTTCTTC. Amino acid sequence: CASTPGLSNEQFF.

A few counts support this clone. This sample includes further DNA sequences coding for the same CDR3. The CDR3 loop reads CASSDPGTVYGYTF. The CDR3 nucleotides read TGCGCCAGCAGTGACCCCGGGACAGTCTATGGCTACACCTTC. The V call is TRBV10-2, the J call TRBJ1-2; 7 nucleotides line up with TRBD1. V shed 3 bases, J shed 4 bases, and the junction held 5 bases outside the gene matches. The CDR3 has 14 amino acids. CDR1 and CDR2 (germline): WSHSY, SAAADI.

The chain couples TRBV27 to TRBJ2-3; 7 bases align to TRBD1. This CDR3 is 15 amino acids long. Germline lookup yields CDR1 MNHEY and CDR2 SMNVEV (reference sequence). V shed 1 base and J 0 bases; nucleotides not matched to a gene: 1. CDR3 nucleotides: TGTGCCAGCAGTTTATGGGACAGTAGCACAGATACGCAGTATTTT. It translates to CASSLWDSSTDTQYF.

J is TRBJ2-4 and V is TRBV5-4, with D tentatively TRBD1 (5 bases). The V end was cut by 1 base, the J end by 0 bases, with 5 bases between. CDR3 length equals 14 residues. In germline, CDR1 is SGHNT, CDR2 YYREEE (reference sequence). The CDR3 DNA is TGTGCCAGCAGCTTGCAGGGAGCCAAAAACATTCAGTACTTC. Amino acid sequence: CASSLQGAKNIQYF.

The chain is built from TRBV4-1 and TRBJ1-2; no clear D gene. The CDR3 is made up of 15 amino acids. CDR1 is MGHRA, CDR2 YSYEKL, per germline. Deletions cut 0 bases from V and 2 bases from J, with 10 bases between. CDR3 nucleotide sequence: TGCGCCAGCAGCCAAGATGCTGTAGGAAACTATGGCTACACCTTC. Translation: CASSQDAVGNYGYTF.

This chain joins TRBV27 and TRBJ1-1, with D possibly TRBD1 on 6 matching bases. Trimming took off 3 bases at V and 4 bases at J, with 9 bases between the two ends. Germline CDR1 MNHEY, CDR2 SMNVEV (reference sequence). The CDR3 runs 13 residues. This chain's CDR3 is CASSFSGATEAFF. CDR3 DNA: TGTGCCAGCAGTTTCTCAGGGGCCACTGAAGCTTTCTTT.

V usage is TRBV6-1 and J usage is TRBJ1-1, with 8 bases matching TRBD1. Germline V CDR1 and CDR2: MNHNS, SASEGT. This CDR3 contains 14 residues. With 6 bases clipped from V and 1 base from J, the junction kept 4 bases outside the gene matches. This CDR3 reads CASRDDRGNTEAFF. The CDR3 DNA is TGTGCCAGCAGGGACGACAGGGGGAACACTGAAGCTTTCTTT.

The chain links TRBV2 to TRBJ2-7; 11 bases align to TRBD1. The CDR3 loop spans 17 amino acids. From germline, CDR1 is SNHLY and CDR2 FYNNEI. Unmatched junction bases numbered 13, after V lost 4 bases and J lost 5 bases. CDR3: CASSGILTGQGDHEQYF. Here the CDR3 DNA reads TGTGCCAGCAGTGGTATACTCACGGGACAGGGGGACCACGAGCAGTACTTC.